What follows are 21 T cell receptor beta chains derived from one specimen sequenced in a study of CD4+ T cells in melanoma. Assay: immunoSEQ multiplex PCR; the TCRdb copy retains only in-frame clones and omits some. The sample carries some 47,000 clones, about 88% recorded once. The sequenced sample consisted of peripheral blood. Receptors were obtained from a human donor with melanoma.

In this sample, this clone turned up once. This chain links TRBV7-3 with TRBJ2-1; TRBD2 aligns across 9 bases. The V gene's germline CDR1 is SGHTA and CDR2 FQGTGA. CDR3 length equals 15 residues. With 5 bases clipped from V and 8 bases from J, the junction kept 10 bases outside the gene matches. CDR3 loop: CASSAASGAGYEQFF. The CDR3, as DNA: TGTGCCAGCAGCGCCGCTAGCGGGGCAGGCTATGAGCAGTTCTTC.

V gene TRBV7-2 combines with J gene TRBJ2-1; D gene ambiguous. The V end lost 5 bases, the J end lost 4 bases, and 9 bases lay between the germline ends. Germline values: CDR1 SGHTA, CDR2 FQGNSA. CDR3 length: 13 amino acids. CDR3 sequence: CASSIRRYNEQFF. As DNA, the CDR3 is TGTGCCAGCAGCATTCGACGGTACAATGAGCAGTTCTTC.

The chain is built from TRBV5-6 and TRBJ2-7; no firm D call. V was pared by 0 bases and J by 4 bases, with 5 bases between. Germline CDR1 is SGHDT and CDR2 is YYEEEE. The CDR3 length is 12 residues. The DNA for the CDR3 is TGTGCCAGCAGCTTGGCCAGATACGAGCAGTACTTC. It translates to CASSLARYEQYF.

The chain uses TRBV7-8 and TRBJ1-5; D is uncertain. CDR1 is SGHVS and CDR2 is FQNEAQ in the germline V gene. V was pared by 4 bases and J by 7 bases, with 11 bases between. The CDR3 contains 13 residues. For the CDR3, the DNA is TGTGCCAGCAGCTATGCGGAGGCCCAGCCCCAGCATTTT. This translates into CASSYAEAQPQHF.

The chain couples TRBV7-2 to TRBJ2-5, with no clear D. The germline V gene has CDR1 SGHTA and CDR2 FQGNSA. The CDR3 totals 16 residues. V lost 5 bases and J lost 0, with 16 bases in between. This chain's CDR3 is CASSPQLQKYQETQYF. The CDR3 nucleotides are TGTGCCAGCAGCCCACAACTACAGAAGTACCAAGAGACCCAGTACTTC. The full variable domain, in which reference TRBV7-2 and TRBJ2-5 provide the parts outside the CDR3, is GAGVSQSPSNKVTEKGKDVELRCDPISGHTALYWYRQSLGQGLEFLIYFQGNSAPDKSGLPSDRFSAERTGGSVSTLTIQRTQQEDSAVYLCASSPQLQKYQETQYFGPGTRLLVL.

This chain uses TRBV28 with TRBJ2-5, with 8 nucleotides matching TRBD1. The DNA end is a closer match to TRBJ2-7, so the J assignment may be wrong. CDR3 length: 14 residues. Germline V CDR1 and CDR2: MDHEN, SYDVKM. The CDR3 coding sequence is TGTGCCAGCAGTTTATCGGGCAGGGGGCGCGAGCAGTACTTC. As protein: CASSLSGRGREQYF.

This chain's CDR3 is CASSVGLATWHHQPQHF. The CDR3 DNA sequence: TGTGCCAGCAGTGTAGGGCTAGCTACATGGCATCATCAGCCCCAGCATTTT. This chain uses TRBV21-1 with TRBJ1-5. TRBV21-1 is a recognized pseudogene. The CDR3 spans 17 residues.

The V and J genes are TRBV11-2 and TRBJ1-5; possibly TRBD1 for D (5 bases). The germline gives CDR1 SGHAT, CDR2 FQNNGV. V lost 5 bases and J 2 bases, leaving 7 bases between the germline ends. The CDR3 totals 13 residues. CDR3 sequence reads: CASSLQGNQPQHF. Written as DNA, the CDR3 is TGTGCCAGCAGCCTACAGGGCAATCAGCCCCAGCATTTT.

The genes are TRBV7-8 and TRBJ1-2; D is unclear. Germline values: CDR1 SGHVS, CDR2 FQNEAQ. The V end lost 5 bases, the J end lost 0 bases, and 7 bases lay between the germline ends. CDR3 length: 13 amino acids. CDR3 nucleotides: TGTGCCAGCAGCCTTACAGCTAACTATGGCTACACCTTC. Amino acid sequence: CASSLTANYGYTF.

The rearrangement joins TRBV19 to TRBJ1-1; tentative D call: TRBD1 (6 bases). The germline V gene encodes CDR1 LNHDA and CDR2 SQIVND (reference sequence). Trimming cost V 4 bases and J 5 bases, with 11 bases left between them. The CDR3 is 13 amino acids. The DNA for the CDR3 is TGTGCCAGTAGTACCTGGCAGGGGACTGAAGCTTTCTTT. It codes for CASSTWQGTEAFF.

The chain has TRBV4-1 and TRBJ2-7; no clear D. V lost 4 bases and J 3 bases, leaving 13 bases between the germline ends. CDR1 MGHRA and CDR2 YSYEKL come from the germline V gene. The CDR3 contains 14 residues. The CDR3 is CASSPLAQYYEQYF. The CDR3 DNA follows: TGCGCCAGCAGCCCATTGGCACAGTACTACGAGCAGTACTTC.

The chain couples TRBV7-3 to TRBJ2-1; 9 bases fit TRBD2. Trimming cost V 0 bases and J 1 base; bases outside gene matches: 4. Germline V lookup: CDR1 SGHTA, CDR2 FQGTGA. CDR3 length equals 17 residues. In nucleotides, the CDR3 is TGTGCCAGCAGCTTAACTAGCGGGGGAGCTTCCTACAATGAGCAGTTCTTC. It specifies CASSLTSGGASYNEQFF.

The CDR3 DNA reads TGTGCCAGCAGTGAATGGAGGAACACCGGGGAGCTGTTTTTT. It is translated as CASSEWRNTGELFF. The V and J genes are TRBV2 and TRBJ2-2, with no clear D. Trimming removed 2 bases from V and 1 base from J, with 5 bases in between. Germline CDR1 SNHLY, CDR2 FYNNEI. The CDR3 runs 14 residues.

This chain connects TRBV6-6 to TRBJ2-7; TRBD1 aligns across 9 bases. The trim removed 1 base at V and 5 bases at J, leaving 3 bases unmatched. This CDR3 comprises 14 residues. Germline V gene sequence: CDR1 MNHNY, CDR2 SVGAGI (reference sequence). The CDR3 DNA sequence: TGTGCCAGCAGTTACTTGGGACAGGGCAACGAGCAGTACTTC. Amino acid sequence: CASSYLGQGNEQYF.

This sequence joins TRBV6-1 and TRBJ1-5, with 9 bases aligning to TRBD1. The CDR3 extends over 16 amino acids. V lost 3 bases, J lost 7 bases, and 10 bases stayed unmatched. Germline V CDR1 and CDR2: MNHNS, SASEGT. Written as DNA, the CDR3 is TGTGCCAGCAGTGATTCGGACAGGGGCCTTTGGCAGCCCCAGCATTTT. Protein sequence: CASSDSDRGLWQPQHF.

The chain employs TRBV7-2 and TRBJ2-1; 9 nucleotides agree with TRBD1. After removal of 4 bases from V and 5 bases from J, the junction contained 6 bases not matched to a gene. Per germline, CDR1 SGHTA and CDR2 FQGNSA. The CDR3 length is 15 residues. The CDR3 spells CASSSQGAQNNEQFF. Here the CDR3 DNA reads TGTGCCAGCAGCTCACAGGGGGCACAAAACAATGAGCAGTTCTTC. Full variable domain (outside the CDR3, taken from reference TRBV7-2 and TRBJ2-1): GAGVSQSPSNKVTEKGKDVELRCDPISGHTALYWYRQSLGQGLEFLIYFQGNSAPDKSGLPSDRFSAERTGGSVSTLTIQRTQQEDSAVYLCASSSQGAQNNEQFFGPGTRLTVL.

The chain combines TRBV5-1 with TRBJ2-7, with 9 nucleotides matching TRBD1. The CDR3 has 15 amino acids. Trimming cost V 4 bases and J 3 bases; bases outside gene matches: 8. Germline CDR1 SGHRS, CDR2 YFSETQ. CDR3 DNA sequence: TGCGCCAGCAGCCATCCGACAGGGGGACACTACGAGCAGTACTTC. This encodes CASSHPTGGHYEQYF.

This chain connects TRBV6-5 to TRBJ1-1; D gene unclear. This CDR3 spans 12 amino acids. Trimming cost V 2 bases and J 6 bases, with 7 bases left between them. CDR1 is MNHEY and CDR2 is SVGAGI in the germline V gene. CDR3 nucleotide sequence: TGTGCCAGCAGTTACCCCGGAGCTGAAGCTTTCTTT. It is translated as CASSYPGAEAFF.

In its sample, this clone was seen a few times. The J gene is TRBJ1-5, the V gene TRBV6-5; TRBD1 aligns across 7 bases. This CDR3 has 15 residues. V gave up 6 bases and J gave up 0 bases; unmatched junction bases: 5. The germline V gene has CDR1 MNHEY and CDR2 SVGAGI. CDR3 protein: CASSRGQYSNQPQHF. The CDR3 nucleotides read TGTGCCAGCAGCCGGGGACAGTATAGCAATCAGCCCCAGCATTTT.

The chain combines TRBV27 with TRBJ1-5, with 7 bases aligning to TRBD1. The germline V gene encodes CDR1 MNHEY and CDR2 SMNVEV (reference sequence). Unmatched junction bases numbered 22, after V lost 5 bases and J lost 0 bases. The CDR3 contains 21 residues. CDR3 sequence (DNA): TGTGCCAGCAGTCCCACGCTGGGTGGGGCTACAGGGGTAATTAGCAATCAGCCCCAGCATTTT. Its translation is CASSPTLGGATGVISNQPQHF.

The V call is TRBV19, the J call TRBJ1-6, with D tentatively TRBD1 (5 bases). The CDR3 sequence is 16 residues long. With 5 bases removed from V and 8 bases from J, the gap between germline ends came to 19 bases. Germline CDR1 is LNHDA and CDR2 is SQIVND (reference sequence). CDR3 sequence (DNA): TGTGCCAGTAGTCCCTCGGGTGGCAGGGTACATTCACCCCTCCACTTT. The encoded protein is CASSPSGGRVHSPLHF.